Listed below are T cell receptor beta chains from one sample, sequenced in a study of blood T cells in healthy people across ages. TCRdb analysed the 5' RACE reads with MiXCR anew, one entry per CDR3 protein. The sample has 650,000 to 1,000,000 distinct CDR3 sequences, around 34% seen once; the top ten hold 13%. Sequenced sample: blood. These receptors were taken from a man between 18 and 35 years old in good health. The CDR3 runs from the conserved cysteine through the conserved F or W. A D gene is named only where the DNA matches it firmly. Clone size is not always given. Where it is, it says once, few, many or a class for expanded clones.

j_call,d_call,v_call,clone_size,cdr3_aa,cdr3_nt
TRBJ1-5,-,TRBV9,few,CASSDDSYNQPQHF,TGTGCCAGCAGCGATGACAGTTACAATCAGCCCCAGCATTTT
TRBJ1-2,-,TRBV12-3/TRBV12-4,few,CASSLSGVGGYTF,TGTGCCAGCAGTTTATCTGGGGTGGGCGGCTACACCTTC
TRBJ2-7,-,TRBV4-2,-,CASSQVSEAQYF,TGTGCCAGCAGCCAAGTCTCTGAGGCCCAGTACTTC
TRBJ2-5,TRBD2,TRBV6-1,-,CASRVTSGGGKETQYF,TGTGCCAGCCGGGTCACTAGCGGGGGGGGAAAAGAGACCCAGTACTTC
TRBJ2-3,-,TRBV24-1,few,CATSDGGGSGGQYF,TGTGCCACCAGTGATGGGGGGGGCTCCGGCGGGCAGTATTTT
TRBJ2-2,-,TRBV5-1,-,CASSLAKFFGTEHTGELFF,TGCGCCAGCAGCTTGGCTAAATTTTTCGGGACGGAGCACACCGGGGAGCTGTTTTTT
TRBJ1-2,TRBD1,TRBV7-6,-,CASSSSATGAPDGYTF,TGTGCCAGCAGCTCCTCAGCGACAGGGGCGCCAGATGGCTACACCTTC
TRBJ2-1,-,TRBV29-1,once,CSARTGPTEQFF,TGCAGCGCCCGGACTGGTCCAACTGAGCAGTTCTTC
TRBJ2-4,TRBD2,TRBV7-2,many,CASSGGLADPAKNIQYF,TGTGCCAGCAGCGGAGGACTAGCGGACCCAGCCAAAAACATTCAGTACTTC
TRBJ1-2,-,TRBV12-3/TRBV12-4,many,CASKLNYGYTF,TGTGCCAGCAAGCTTAACTATGGCTACACCTTC
TRBJ1-2,-,TRBV12-3/TRBV12-4,-,CASSEGTPYGYTF,TGTGCCAGCAGTGAGGGAACACCCTATGGCTACACCTTC
TRBJ2-7,-,TRBV12-3/TRBV12-4,few,CASSPGAYYEQYF,TGTGCCAGCAGTCCCGGGGCCTACTACGAGCAGTACTTC
TRBJ1-3,-,TRBV7-2,-,CASSLAHQGTGNTIYF,TGTGCCAGCAGCTTAGCGCATCAGGGGACGGGAAACACCATATATTTT
TRBJ2-3,TRBD2,TRBV20-1,few,CSARPIGRGGTTDTQYF,TGCAGTGCTAGACCGATCGGGAGGGGGGGGACCACAGATACGCAGTATTTT
TRBJ2-5,-,TRBV2,once,CASSGNQQETQYF,TGTGCCAGCAGTGGGAACCAACAAGAGACCCAGTACTTC
TRBJ2-2,TRBD1,TRBV10-3,few,CATGDRVNTGELFF,TGTGCCACCGGTGACAGGGTGAACACCGGGGAGCTGTTTTTT
TRBJ2-6,-,TRBV4-1,-,CASSQDRGRKSGANVLTF,TGCGCCAGCAGCCAAGATAGAGGGAGGAAATCTGGGGCCAACGTCCTGACTTTC
TRBJ1-5,TRBD1,TRBV27,-,CASSLQGGINQPQHF,TGTGCCAGCAGTTTGCAGGGGGGAATAAATCAGCCCCAGCATTTT
TRBJ2-1,-,TRBV7-2,-,CASSFGYPGSSYNEQFF,TGTGCCAGCAGCTTCGGCTATCCGGGAAGCTCCTACAATGAGCAGTTCTTC
TRBJ2-6,-,TRBV2,once,CARSEASGANVLTF,TGTGCCCGCAGTGAGGCCTCTGGGGCCAACGTCCTGACTTTC
TRBJ2-1,TRBD2,TRBV3-1,-,CASSLLAGGPKFF,TGTGCCAGCAGCCTTCTGGCGGGGGGGCCGAAGTTCTTC
TRBJ2-7,TRBD1,TRBV5-1,-,CASSFGDRELYEQYF,TGCGCCAGCAGCTTTGGTGACAGGGAGTTGTACGAGCAGTACTTC
TRBJ1-1,-,TRBV20-1,few,CSASDTGYTEAFF,TGCAGTGCTAGTGACACAGGTTACACTGAAGCTTTCTTT
TRBJ1-1,-,TRBV25-1,-,CASSGYLNTEAFF,TGTGCCAGCAGTGGGTACCTGAACACTGAAGCTTTCTTT
TRBJ1-2,-,TRBV28,-,CASRMDSSAYGYTF,TGTGCCAGCAGAATGGACAGCTCCGCCTATGGCTACACCTTC
TRBJ2-5,-,TRBV7-2,-,CASSLVASLFQQETQYF,TGTGCCAGCAGCTTAGTTGCTAGTCTGTTCCAACAAGAGACCCAGTACTTC
TRBJ2-6,TRBD1,TRBV29-1,many,CSQQGGPNVLTF,TGCAGTCAACAGGGGGGTCCCAACGTCCTGACTTTC
TRBJ2-6,-,TRBV7-9,many,CASSEGLSGANVLTF,TGTGCCAGCAGCGAGGGGCTCTCTGGGGCCAACGTCCTGACTTTC
TRBJ2-7,TRBD2,TRBV29-1,-,CSARTGGGEQYF,TGCAGCGCCCGGACGGGAGGCGGCGAGCAGTACTTC
TRBJ1-2,TRBD1,TRBV18,few,CASSPGQGSEGYTF,TGTGCCAGCTCACCCGGACAGGGTTCAGAGGGCTACACCTTC
TRBJ1-2,-,TRBV10-3,-,CAISEVGKGGDYGYTF,TGTGCCATCAGTGAAGTCGGGAAGGGCGGTGACTATGGCTACACCTTC
TRBJ2-5,TRBD2,TRBV7-2,-,CASRSTSAGYNEQYF,TGTGCCAGCAGGTCTACTAGCGCGGGGTACAATGAGCAGTACTTC
TRBJ2-4,-,TRBV28,-,CASSRRLHRTTLNIQYF,TGTGCCAGCAGTAGACGACTTCACAGAACCACCCTAAACATTCAGTACTTC
TRBJ1-2,-,TRBV4-1,few,CASSPIWTVGFYGYTF,TGCGCCAGCAGCCCCATTTGGACAGTCGGGTTTTATGGCTACACCTTC
TRBJ1-5,-,TRBV7-9,-,CASSSQGIDQPQHF,TGTGCCAGCAGCTCTCAGGGTATCGATCAGCCCCAGCATTTT
TRBJ2-7,TRBD1,TRBV6-5,-,CASSSPQGPSYEQYF,TGTGCCAGCAGCTCCCCACAGGGGCCCTCCTACGAGCAGTACTTC
TRBJ1-6,-,TRBV12-3/TRBV12-4,few,CASGRVDSPLHF,TGTGCCAGCGGGCGGGTTGATTCACCCCTCCACTTT
TRBJ1-3,TRBD1,TRBV6-6,-,CASSSGQGVRNTIYF,TGTGCCAGCAGTAGCGGACAGGGCGTTCGAAACACCATATATTTT
TRBJ2-4,-,TRBV6-2/TRBV6-3,-,CVSRRLADSYGQYF,TGTGTCAGCCGACGATTAGCGGACAGCTACGGGCAGTACTTC
TRBJ2-3,TRBD2,TRBV20-1,many,CSARAPSGGDRDTQYF,TGCAGTGCTAGAGCGCCTAGCGGGGGAGATCGAGATACGCAGTATTTT
TRBJ2-3,-,TRBV12-3/TRBV12-4,-,CASSLFAGTDTQYF,TGTGCCAGCAGTTTGTTCGCGGGGACAGATACGCAGTATTTT
TRBJ1-4,TRBD1,TRBV2,few,CASSYTGVELFF,TGTGCCAGCAGTTACACAGGGGTGGAACTGTTTTTT
TRBJ2-3,-,TRBV7-2,few,CASSPAGVTQYF,TGTGCCAGCAGCCCCGCAGGAGTAACGCAGTATTTT
TRBJ1-4,TRBD1,TRBV3-1,few,CASSPSGRGREKLFF,TGTGCCAGCAGCCCCAGTGGTAGGGGGCGAGAAAAACTGTTTTTT
TRBJ2-7,-,TRBV5-1,-,CASSLGGKYEQYF,TGCGCCAGCAGCTTGGGGGGGAAATACGAGCAGTACTTC
TRBJ2-3,TRBD2,TRBV12-3/TRBV12-4,-,CVSSLRAGGLTDTQYF,TGTGTCAGCAGTTTAAGGGCGGGGGGTCTCACAGATACGCAGTATTTT
TRBJ2-7,TRBD1,TRBV29-1,few,CSVGQGVSNEQYF,TGCAGCGTTGGTCAGGGGGTAAGCAATGAGCAGTACTTC
TRBJ2-5,-,TRBV12-3/TRBV12-4,-,CASRFGQETQYF,TGTGCCAGCAGGTTTGGACAAGAGACCCAGTACTTC
TRBJ2-5,-,TRBV10-1,once,CASSESGLETQYF,TGCGCCAGCAGTGAGTCTGGGCTTGAGACCCAGTACTTC
TRBJ2-5,TRBD2,TRBV11-2,few,CASSFTSRTRGETQYF,TGTGCCAGCAGCTTTACCTCTAGGACTAGAGGGGAGACCCAGTACTTC
TRBJ2-1,TRBD2,TRBV12-3/TRBV12-4,few,CASSVNPAGEQFF,TGTGCCAGCAGTGTGAACCCAGCGGGGGAGCAGTTCTTC
TRBJ1-1,TRBD1,TRBV7-9,few,CASSGEGANTEAFF,TGTGCCAGCAGTGGGGAGGGGGCTAACACTGAAGCTTTCTTT
TRBJ1-6,TRBD1,TRBV14,few,CASSPGGSRLNSPPHF,TGTGCCAGCAGCCCAGGGGGCTCAAGACTTAATTCACCCCCCCACTTT
TRBJ1-5,-,TRBV5-1,few,CASSLGAAGVGQPQHF,TGCGCCAGCAGCTTGGGTGCAGCGGGCGTCGGTCAGCCCCAGCATTTT
TRBJ2-2,-,TRBV12-3/TRBV12-4,few,CASSVGPQGGELFF,TGTGCCAGCTCCGTGGGGCCCCAGGGCGGGGAGCTGTTTTTT